What follows are 15 T cell receptor beta chains derived from one specimen sequenced in a study of blood T cell repertoires in COVID-19. TCRdb's copy holds only in-frame clones and misses some; the assay was immunoSEQ multiplex PCR. The table includes roughly 190,000 clones, 70% to 90% detected once. The sequencing sample was made of peripheral blood. The receptor set was obtained from a woman between 70 and 85 years old with active or convalescent COVID-19.

V and J are TRBV2 and TRBJ1-3, with TRBD1 as a possible D gene (5 bases). Trimming removed 8 bases at V and 2 bases at J, with 10 bases between. The CDR3 has 13 amino acids. CDR1 and CDR2 from the germline V gene are SNHLY and FYNNEI. The CDR3 DNA is TGTGCCAGCCAGGGTCCTCCTGGAAACACCATATATTTT. This codes for CASQGPPGNTIYF.

This clone was seen just once. This chain's CDR3 is CASRGGGTGFNEQFF. The DNA of the CDR3 is TGTGCCAGTCGTGGGGGCGGTACAGGGTTCAATGAGCAGTTCTTC. The chain links TRBV19 to TRBJ2-1, with a tentative D call TRBD1 (6 bases). Trimming removed 8 bases from V and 6 bases from J, with 20 bases in between. From germline, CDR1 is LNHDA and CDR2 SQIVND (reference sequence). This CDR3 comprises 15 residues.

The chain has TRBV7-2 and TRBJ1-1; the D gene is possibly TRBD1 (5 bases). The CDR3 spans 13 residues. The germline V and J ends were trimmed by 3 bases and 4 bases, with 9 bases remaining between them. Germline-derived CDR1 and CDR2 are SGHTA and FQGNSA. This chain's CDR3 is CASSFRQSTEAFF. CDR3 bases: TGTGCCAGCAGCTTTCGACAGAGCACTGAAGCTTTCTTT.

V usage is TRBV5-1 and J usage is TRBJ1-2, with TRBD1 matching 10 bases. This CDR3 has 14 amino acids. The V gene's germline CDR1 is SGHRS and CDR2 YFSETQ. V was pared by 4 bases and J by 4 bases, with 4 bases of the junction left unmatched. CDR3 nucleotides: TGCGCCAGCAGCGGGGACAGGGGATTCTATGGCTACACCTTC. It yields the protein CASSGDRGFYGYTF. Supplemented by reference TRBV5-1 and TRBJ1-2, the full variable domain reads KAGVTQTPRYLIKTRGQQVTLSCSPISGHRSVSWYQQTPGQGLQFLFEYFSETQRNKGNFPGRFSGRQFSNSRSEMNVSTLELGDSALYLCASSGDRGFYGYTFGSGTRLTVV.

The rearrangement links TRBV6-5 to TRBJ2-7; 7 positions match TRBD2. Looked up from germline, CDR1 is MNHEY and CDR2 is SVGAGI. The V and J ends lost 8 bases and 0 bases, in that order; junction bases with no gene match: 4. This CDR3 is built from 13 residues. CDR3 nucleotides: TGTGCCAGCGTACGGGGGGTCTCCTACGAGCAGTACTTC. Translation gives CASVRGVSYEQYF.

Comment on this clone: Sequence at one end of the junction differs from germline and may be a read error. V is TRBV7-7 and J is TRBJ2-1; 8 bases agree with TRBD1. The CDR3 spans 16 residues. The germline V gene encodes CDR1 SSHAT and CDR2 FNYEAQ (reference sequence). The CDR3 is CASSSRPGQGRGEQFF. The CDR3 DNA sequence: TGTGCTAGCAGCTCCCGCCCTGGACAGGGTCGTGGTGAGCAGTTCTTC. Full variable domain (rest looked up from reference TRBV7-7 and TRBJ2-1): GAGVSQSPRYKVTKRGQDVTLRCDPISSHATLYWYQQALGQGPEFLTYFNYEAQPDKSGLPSDRFSAERPEGSISTLTIQRTEQRDSAMYRCASSSRPGQGRGEQFFGPGTRLTVL.

The chain joins TRBV2 to TRBJ2-1, with 7 bases that match TRBD1. The CDR3 contains 15 residues. With V trimmed by 7 bases and J by 0 bases, 6 bases remained unmatched. Germline CDR1 SNHLY, CDR2 FYNNEI. In DNA form, the CDR3 reads TGTGCCAGCAACGAGGGGGCGAGCTCCTACAATGAGCAGTTCTTC. Translation gives CASNEGASSYNEQFF.

J is TRBJ1-5 and V is TRBV18; a possible D gene is TRBD1 (5 bases). Trimming took 1 base from V and 1 from J, leaving 8 bases between them. This CDR3 comprises 15 residues. CDR1 and CDR2 (germline): KGHSH, LQKENI. CDR3 amino acids: CASSPQGFSNQPQHF. DNA of the CDR3: TGTGCCAGCTCACCACAGGGGTTCAGCAATCAGCCCCAGCATTTT.

The chain carries TRBV25-1 and TRBJ2-2; 7 positions match TRBD2. The trim removed 6 bases at V and 7 bases at J, leaving 8 bases unmatched. The CDR3 runs 14 residues. Germline-derived CDR1 and CDR2 are MGHDK and SYGVNS. The CDR3 spells CASSRNWEGGELFF. Here the CDR3 DNA reads TGTGCCAGCAGCCGGAATTGGGAGGGCGGGGAGCTGTTTTTT.

The chain combines TRBV6-5 with TRBJ1-1; D unclear. CDR3 length: 11 amino acids. The V gene's germline CDR1 is MNHEY and CDR2 SVGAGI. V was trimmed by 7 bases and J by 1 base, leaving 4 bases between them. The CDR3: CASTRNTEAFF. CDR3 sequence (DNA): TGTGCCAGCACGAGGAACACTGAAGCTTTCTTT.

V and J are TRBV4-1 and TRBJ2-2, with 10 bases fitting TRBD2. The germline V gene encodes CDR1 MGHRA and CDR2 YSYEKL. V lost 0 bases, J lost 5 bases, and 6 bases stayed unmatched. The CDR3 runs 17 residues. The CDR3: CASSQEELAGLTGELFF. CDR3 DNA sequence: TGCGCCAGCAGCCAAGAAGAACTAGCGGGATTAACCGGGGAGCTGTTTTTT.

This clone has just a few counts. This chain connects TRBV4-2 to TRBJ1-6, with 9 bases that match TRBD1. V lost 1 base and J lost 6; bases outside the gene matches: 4. This CDR3 spans 16 amino acids. Germline V gene lookup returns CDR1 LGHNA and CDR2 YNFKEQ. In nucleotides, the CDR3 is TGTGCCAGCAGCCAAGGAGGGACAGGGACTAATTCACCCCTCCACTTT. It translates to CASSQGGTGTNSPLHF.

The J gene is TRBJ1-2, the V gene TRBV3-1 (or the pseudogene TRBV3-2); 8 nucleotides align to TRBD1. The CDR3 has 14 residues. Per the germline V gene, CDR1 is LGHDT and CDR2 is YNNKEL (reference sequence). J lost 2 bases, V lost 3 bases, and 2 bases had no gene match. Here the CDR3 DNA reads TGTGCCAGCAGCCACCGGGACAGGAACTATGGCTACACCTTC. It is translated as CASSHRDRNYGYTF.

With regard to this clone: Mismatch with germline at one junction end may stem from a read error. The chain combines TRBV7-7 with TRBJ1-1; TRBD1 aligns across 8 bases. The CDR3 totals 15 residues. The germline CDR1 and CDR2 sequences are SSHAT and FNYEAQ (reference sequence). CDR3 protein: CASSQWTGRNTEAFF. CDR3 coding DNA: TGTGCTAGCAGCCAATGGACAGGGCGGAACACTGAAGCTTTCTTT.

V gene TRBV28 combines with J gene TRBJ1-5, with TRBD1 matching over 7 bases. CDR1 and CDR2 from the germline V gene are MDHEN and SYDVKM. This CDR3 region has 18 residues. Germline trimming cut 6 bases from V and 5 bases from J; bases unmatched to any gene: 19. The CDR3 here is CASSPRKGTVRRDQPQHF. CDR3 DNA sequence: TGTGCCAGCAGCCCCCGGAAGGGGACAGTCCGGAGGGATCAGCCCCAGCATTTT.